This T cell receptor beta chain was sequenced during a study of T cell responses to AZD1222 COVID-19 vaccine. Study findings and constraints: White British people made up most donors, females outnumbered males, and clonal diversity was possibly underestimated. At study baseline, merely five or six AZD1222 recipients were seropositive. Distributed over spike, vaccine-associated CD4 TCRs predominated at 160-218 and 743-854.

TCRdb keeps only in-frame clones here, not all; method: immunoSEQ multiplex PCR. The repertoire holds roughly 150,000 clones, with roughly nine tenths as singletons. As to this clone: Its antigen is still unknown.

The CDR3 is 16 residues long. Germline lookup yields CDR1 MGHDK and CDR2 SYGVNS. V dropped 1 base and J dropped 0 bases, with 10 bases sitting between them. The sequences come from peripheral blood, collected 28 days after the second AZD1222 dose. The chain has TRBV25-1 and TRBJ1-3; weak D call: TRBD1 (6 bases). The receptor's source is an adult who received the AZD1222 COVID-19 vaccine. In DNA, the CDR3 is TGTGCCAGCAGTGAATTGGGGGCTAACTCTGGAAACACCATATATTTT. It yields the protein CASSELGANSGNTIYF. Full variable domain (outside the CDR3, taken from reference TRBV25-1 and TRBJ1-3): EADIYQTPRYLVIGTGKKITLECSQTMGHDKMYWYQQDPGMELHLIHYSYGVNSTEKGDLSSESTVSRIRTEHFPLTLESARPSHTSQYLCASSELGANSGNTIYFGEGSWLTVV.